One sample yielded the 18 T cell receptor beta chains listed below, sequenced in a study of T cells in localized non-small cell lung cancer. Generated by immunoSEQ multiplex PCR, the TCRdb table keeps only in-frame clones and is missing some. The sample has 53,000 or so clones, roughly nine tenths seen once; the top ten hold 20%. The source was peripheral blood, collected before any cancer treatment. The receptors here all came from a man aged 35 to 70 with stage I lung adenocarcinoma.

This clone has a handful of counts. The rearrangement links TRBV27 to TRBJ2-5; the D gene is possibly TRBD1 (6 bases). Germline CDR1 reads MNHEY; CDR2 reads SMNVEV (reference sequence). V was clipped by 6 bases and J by 3 bases, with 11 bases between them. The CDR3 length is 13 residues. As DNA, the CDR3 is TGTGCCAGCAGGGGACACGCCGAAGAGACCCAGTACTTC. This gives the protein CASRGHAEETQYF.

The chain uses TRBV2 and TRBJ1-2; TRBD1 agrees at 7 bases. CDR1 is SNHLY and CDR2 is FYNNEI in the germline V gene. V shed 1 base and J 5 bases; nucleotides not matched to a gene: 1. The CDR3 runs 13 residues. As DNA, the CDR3 is TGTGCCAGCAGTGAAGGACAGGGATATGGCTACACCTTC. As protein: CASSEGQGYGYTF.

The chain uses TRBV5-8 and TRBJ2-1, with D perhaps TRBD2 (6 bases). Trimming took 1 base from V and 2 from J, leaving 13 bases between them. This CDR3 has 16 amino acids. Germline values: CDR1 SGHTS, CDR2 YDEGEE. The CDR3 DNA is TGTGCCAGCAGCTTGTTCGTGGGGGGTCCCTACAATGAGCAGTTCTTC. Translating gives CASSLFVGGPYNEQFF.

V is TRBV20-1 and J is TRBJ2-7; weak D call: TRBD2 (5 bases). Germline loops: CDR1 DFQATT, CDR2 SNEGSKA (reference sequence). Trimming cost V 7 bases and J 4 bases, with 11 bases left between them. The CDR3 is made up of 11 amino acids. The CDR3 bases are TGCAGTGTAAAGGAGGAGTACGAGCAGTACTTC. It yields the protein CSVKEEYEQYF.

The count of this clone is one. The CDR3 spells CASSYRAQGCTGELFF. The CDR3 DNA follows: TGTGCCAGCAGTTATCGGGCGCAGGGATGTACCGGGGAGCTGTTTTTT. The rearrangement uses TRBV6-6 and TRBJ2-2, with D possibly TRBD1 on 5 matching bases. The germline V gene encodes CDR1 MNHNY and CDR2 SVGAGI (reference sequence). This CDR3 has 16 amino acids. With 3 bases removed from V and 5 bases from J, the gap between germline ends came to 16 bases.

Note on this clone: Other DNA sequences in the same sample also yield this CDR3. The CDR3 DNA is TGCGCCAGCAGCTTGGGGGGATCAGATACGCAGTATTTT. Its protein product is CASSLGGSDTQYF. The chain combines TRBV5-1 with TRBJ2-3; D ambiguous. Germline V gene data show CDR1 as SGHRS and CDR2 as YFSETQ. The germline V and J ends were trimmed by 0 bases and 4 bases, with 6 bases remaining between them. CDR3 length: 13 residues.

The gene calls are TRBV11-2 and TRBJ1-3; perhaps TRBD1 as D (6 bases). Germline V gene lookup returns CDR1 SGHAT and CDR2 FQNNGV. The CDR3 has 16 residues. The V and J ends lost 5 bases and 1 base respectively, with 15 bases between them. CDR3 nucleotide sequence: TGTGCCAGCAGCCCCGGGAGGGGGTATTCTGGAAACACCATATATTTT. Protein product: CASSPGRGYSGNTIYF.

The DNA of the CDR3 is TGTGCCAGCAGCCGGGACAGGGGGCCAAATGAGCAGTTCTTC. It translates to CASSRDRGPNEQFF. The chain is built from TRBV7-3 and TRBJ2-1; the match to TRBD1 covers 12 bases. The CDR3 runs to 14 residues. From germline, CDR1 is SGHTA and CDR2 FQGTGA. V was clipped by 5 bases and J by 7 bases; unmatched bases: 3.

V usage is TRBV10-3 and J usage is TRBJ1-2, with TRBD1 matching over 11 bases. V shed 6 bases and J 3 bases; nucleotides not matched to a gene: 3. The CDR3 loop spans 14 amino acids. Germline CDR1 and CDR2: ENHRY and SYGVKD. DNA of the CDR3: TGTGCCATCAGGCCGGGACAGGGGGACTATGGCTACACCTTC. Protein sequence: CAIRPGQGDYGYTF.

This chain links TRBV6-5 with TRBJ2-7; D gene ambiguous. The CDR3 runs to 13 residues. Deletions cut 7 bases from V and 1 base from J, with 11 bases between. CDR1 is MNHEY and CDR2 is SVGAGI in the germline V gene. The CDR3, as DNA: TGTGCCAGCACCCAAGCAATTTCCTACGAGCAGTACTTC. Translation gives CASTQAISYEQYF.

The rearrangement uses TRBV9 and TRBJ1-4; D may be TRBD1 (6 bases). This CDR3 spans 14 amino acids. Germline V lookup: CDR1 SGDLS, CDR2 YYNGEE. Between the trimmed V and J ends, which lost 0 bases and 5 bases, there was a span of 8 bases. The DNA for the CDR3 is TGTGCCAGCAGCGTAGCGCAGGGGAATGAAAAACTGTTTTTT. Translation: CASSVAQGNEKLFF.

Only one count was recorded for this clone. The chain is built from TRBV5-4 and TRBJ2-1, with TRBD2 identical over 9 bases. Germline V gene lookup returns CDR1 SGHNT and CDR2 YYREEE (reference sequence). The CDR3 has 14 residues. V was pared by 3 bases and J by 7 bases, with 5 bases of the junction left unmatched. The CDR3 nucleotides are TGTGCCAGCAGCTGGGGACTAGCAGGGAATGAGCAGTTCTTC. It translates to CASSWGLAGNEQFF.

The chain joins TRBV5-5 to TRBJ2-6; weak D call: TRBD1 (6 bases). CDR3 length: 16 residues. Germline loops: CDR1 SGHKS, CDR2 YYEKEE (reference sequence). Deletions cut 3 bases from V and 0 bases from J, with 10 bases between. As DNA, the CDR3 is TGTGCCAGCAGCTCTTACAGGGACTCTGGGGCCAACGTCCTGACTTTC. The encoded protein is CASSSYRDSGANVLTF.

The chain links TRBV7-9 to TRBJ1-5, with 7 positions matching TRBD1. The CDR3 sequence is 14 residues long. Germline lookup yields CDR1 SEHNR and CDR2 FQNEAQ (reference sequence). V lost 5 bases, J lost 10 bases, and 11 bases stayed unmatched. CDR3 residues: CASSLGTVGHPQHF. CDR3 DNA: TGTGCCAGCAGCCTCGGGACAGTAGGTCATCCCCAGCATTTT.

The chain combines TRBV9 with TRBJ2-5, with D possibly being TRBD1 or TRBD2 (5 bases each). The CDR3 contains 15 residues. Germline V gene sequence: CDR1 SGDLS, CDR2 YYNGEE. Trimming removed 0 bases from V and 2 bases from J, with 11 bases in between. CDR3 residues: CASSVGGQGQETQYF. DNA for the CDR3: TGTGCCAGCAGCGTAGGAGGGCAGGGACAAGAGACCCAGTACTTC.

This clone was picked up one time. The chain uses TRBV5-4 and TRBJ2-3; TRBD2 aligns across 13 bases. The CDR3 is made up of 16 amino acids. V was pared by 3 bases and J by 4 bases, with 5 bases of the junction left unmatched. The germline V gene encodes CDR1 SGHNT and CDR2 YYREEE (reference sequence). This CDR3 reads CASSSGLAGVPDTQYF. The CDR3, as DNA: TGTGCCAGCAGCTCTGGACTAGCGGGAGTCCCAGATACGCAGTATTTT.

The chain joins TRBV5-4 to TRBJ2-7, with 13 bases fitting TRBD2. CDR3 length: 15 amino acids. Looked up from germline, CDR1 is SGHNT and CDR2 is YYREEE (reference sequence). V was pared by 0 bases and J by 4 bases, with 1 base of the junction left unmatched. Here the CDR3 DNA reads TGTGCCAGCAGCTTGGGACTAGCGGGAGGTTACGAGCAGTACTTC. Protein product: CASSLGLAGGYEQYF.

The J gene is TRBJ1-1, the V gene TRBV19; D remains ambiguous. Germline CDR1 is LNHDA and CDR2 is SQIVND (reference sequence). V was pared by 4 bases and J by 1 base, with 22 bases between. This CDR3 contains 18 residues. CDR3 sequence: CASSKGKGKGYENTEAFF. CDR3 sequence (DNA): TGTGCCAGTAGTAAAGGGAAGGGAAAGGGCTACGAGAACACTGAAGCTTTCTTT.